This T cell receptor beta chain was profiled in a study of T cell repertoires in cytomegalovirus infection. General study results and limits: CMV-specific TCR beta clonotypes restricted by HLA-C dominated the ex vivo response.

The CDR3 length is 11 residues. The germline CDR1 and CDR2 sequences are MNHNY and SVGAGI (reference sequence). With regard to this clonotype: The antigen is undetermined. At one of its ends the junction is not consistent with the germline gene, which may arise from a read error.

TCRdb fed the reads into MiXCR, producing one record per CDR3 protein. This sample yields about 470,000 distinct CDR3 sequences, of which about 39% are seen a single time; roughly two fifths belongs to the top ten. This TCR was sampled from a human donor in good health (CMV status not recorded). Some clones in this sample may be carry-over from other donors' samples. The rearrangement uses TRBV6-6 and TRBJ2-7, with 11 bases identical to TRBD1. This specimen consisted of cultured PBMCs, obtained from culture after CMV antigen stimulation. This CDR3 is CASSMGTGGDF. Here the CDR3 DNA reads TGTGCCAGCAGTATGGGGACAGGGGGGGACTTC.